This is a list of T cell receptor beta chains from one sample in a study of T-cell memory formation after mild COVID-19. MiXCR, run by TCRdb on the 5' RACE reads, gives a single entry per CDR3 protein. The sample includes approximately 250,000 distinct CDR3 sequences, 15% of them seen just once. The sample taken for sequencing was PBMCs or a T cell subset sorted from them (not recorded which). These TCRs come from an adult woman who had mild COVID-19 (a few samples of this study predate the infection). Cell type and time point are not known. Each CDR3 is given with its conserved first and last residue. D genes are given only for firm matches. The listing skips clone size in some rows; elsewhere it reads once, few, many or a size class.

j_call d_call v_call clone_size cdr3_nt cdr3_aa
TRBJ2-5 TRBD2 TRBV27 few TGTGCCAGCAGTTTAGAGCGGGAGGGAGAGACCCAGTACTTC CASSLEREGETQYF
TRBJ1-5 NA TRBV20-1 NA TGCAGTGCTCAACCGGGACCACCAAACCAGCCCCAGCATTTT CSAQPGPPNQPQHF
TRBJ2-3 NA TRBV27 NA TGTGCCAGCAGTTTAGGAAAGAATACGCAGTATTTT CASSLGKNTQYF
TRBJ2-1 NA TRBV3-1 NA TGTGCCAGCAGCCTTTCAGGAGTTTATGAGCAGTTCTTC CASSLSGVYEQFF
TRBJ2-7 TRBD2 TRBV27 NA TGTGCCAGCAGTTTGCGGCTAGCGGGGGTCTACGAGCAGTACTTC CASSLRLAGVYEQYF
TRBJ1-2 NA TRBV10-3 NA TGTGCCATCAGTGAGTCTTATCTGGGCTACACCTTC CAISESYLGYTF
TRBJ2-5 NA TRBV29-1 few TGCAGCGGACTTGGGAGGCAAGAGACCCAGTACTTC CSGLGRQETQYF
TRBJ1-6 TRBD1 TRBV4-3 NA TGCGCCAGCAGCCAAGCCACAGGGGGGACCTATAATTCACCCCTCCACTTT CASSQATGGTYNSPLHF
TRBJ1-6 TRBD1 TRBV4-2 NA TGTGCCAGCAGCCAAGATCTAGGACAGGGTCTTTCCTATAATTCACCCCTCCACTTT CASSQDLGQGLSYNSPLHF
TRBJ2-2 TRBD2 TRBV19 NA TGTGCCAGTCGGACTAGCGGGTACACCGGGGAGCTGTTTTTT CASRTSGYTGELFF
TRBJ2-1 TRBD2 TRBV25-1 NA TGTGCCAGCAGTGAGAATAAACCTAGCGGGAGAGCCTACAATGAGCAGTTCTTC CASSENKPSGRAYNEQFF
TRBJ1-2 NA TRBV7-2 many TGTGCCAGCAGCCCCACGGCCAGCTATGGCTACACCTTC CASSPTASYGYTF
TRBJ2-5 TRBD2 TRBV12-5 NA TGTGCTAGTGGTTTCCGGGAGGAACAAGAGACCCAGTACTTC CASGFREEQETQYF
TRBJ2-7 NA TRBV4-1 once TGCGCCAGCAGCCAACAGGGGTCCTACGAGCAGTACTTC CASSQQGSYEQYF
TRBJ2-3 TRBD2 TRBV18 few TGTGCCAGCTCACCACCAAGGCGGGAGAGCACAGATACGCAGTATTTT CASSPPRRESTDTQYF
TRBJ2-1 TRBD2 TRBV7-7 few TGTGCCAGCAGCTTAGGTCTAGCGGGGAGGGAGAACAATGAGCAGTTCTTC CASSLGLAGRENNEQFF
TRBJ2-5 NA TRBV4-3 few TGCGCCAGCAGCCAAGACCTTTGGTGGGCTCGGTACTTC CASSQDLWWARYF
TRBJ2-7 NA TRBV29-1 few TGCAGCGTTGGCAGGGGGGGTTACGAGCAGTACTTC CSVGRGGYEQYF
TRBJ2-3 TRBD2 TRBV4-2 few TGTGCCAGCAGCCTCCGAGGTCTAGCGGGGGGCAGGCTAACAGATACGCAGTATTTT CASSLRGLAGGRLTDTQYF
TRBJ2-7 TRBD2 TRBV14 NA TGTGCCAGCAGCGTTACGGGGACTAGCGGCTACGAGCAGTACTTC CASSVTGTSGYEQYF
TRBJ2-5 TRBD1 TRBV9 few TGTGCCAGCAGCCGACAGGACAGGCCCCAGGGGACCCAGTACTTC CASSRQDRPQGTQYF
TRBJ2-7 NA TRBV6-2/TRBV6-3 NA TGTGCCAGCAGTTACTGGGTACACGAGCAGTACTTC CASSYWVHEQYF
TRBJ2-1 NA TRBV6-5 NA TGTGCCAGCAGTTACTCACCGAGGACCTTGCATGGCAATGAGCAGTTCTTC CASSYSPRTLHGNEQFF
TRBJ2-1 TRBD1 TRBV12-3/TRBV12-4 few TGTGCCAGCAGTCTTGACAGGGCCTACAATGAGCAGTTCTTC CASSLDRAYNEQFF
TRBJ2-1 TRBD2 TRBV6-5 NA TGTGCCAGCAGCCCGGGGGAGGCGGGAGGAGACGAGCAGTTCTTC CASSPGEAGGDEQFF